This T cell receptor (beta chain) is from a study of T cell responses to AZD1222 COVID-19 vaccine. Sequenced by immunoSEQ multiplex PCR; TCRdb stores in-frame clones only, minus some. The sample shows tens of thousands of clones, 70% to 90% of them seen only once. CDR3 length: 17 amino acids. V was clipped by 6 bases and J by 4 bases; unmatched bases: 11. Germline lookup yields CDR1 SGHRS and CDR2 YFSETQ. The V gene is TRBV5-1, the J gene TRBJ2-3; TRBD2 aligns across 13 bases. This specimen was peripheral blood, taken on day 0 of AZD1222 vaccination. The TCR originated in an adult in good health. The CDR3 region has the DNA TGCGCCAGCACTGATAGGACTAGCGGGGGAGACGCAGATACGCAGTATTTT. This codes for CASTDRTSGGDADTQYF.